What follows describes a single TCR beta chain. TCRdb called the RT-PCR reads again in MiXCR, with one record for every CDR3 protein. The table has about 960,000 distinct CDR3 sequences, roughly 18% seen once; the top ten hold 5% to 6.5%. V dropped 5 bases and J dropped 2 bases, with 10 bases sitting between them. This CDR3 has 14 residues. Germline V gene lookup returns CDR1 SGHVS and CDR2 FNYEAQ. This specimen belongs to a study of patients and donors after allogeneic stem cell transplantation. The clonotype was recovered from a human donor who was either an allogeneic HSCT recipient or a stem cell or donor lymphocyte infusion donor (not recorded which). It is not recorded whose cells these are; they may come from a transplant donor. Input material: blood, either unsorted or a sorted T cell fraction (not recorded which). The V call is TRBV7-6, the J call TRBJ1-5; a possible D gene is TRBD1 (5 bases). The CDR3 sequence: CASSQGAGNQPQHF. CDR3 DNA: TGTGCCAGCAGCCAAGGGGCGGGCAATCAGCCCCAGCATTTT.